This TCR beta chain came from a study of T-cell reconstitution after alpha-beta-depleted transplantation in children. The CDR3 covers 17 residues. Trimming stripped 0 bases from V and 6 bases from J, with 21 bases between. CDR1 is MNHEY and CDR2 is SVGAGI in the germline V gene. This clonotype was found many times. Library preparation (for TCRbeta) was performed with unique molecular identifiers. TCRdb passed the PCR reads through MiXCR, listing each CDR3 protein once. The sample records about 610,000 distinct CDR3 sequences, 8% to 11% being singletons. The sequence was collected from a human donor who donated a stem cell graft to a child with acute myeloid leukemia. The V gene is TRBV6-5, the J gene TRBJ2-7; tentative D call: TRBD2 (6 bases). Specimen: PBMCs from the stem cell graft donor, collected from the stem cell graft. DNA of the CDR3: TGTGCCAGCAGTTACTCGGGCGTGGCGGGAAGAAAGGCCGAGCAGTACTTC. Translation gives CASSYSGVAGRKAEQYF.